The present T cell receptor beta chain was sequenced within a study of T cell changes during pregnancy in multiple sclerosis. Clones were sequenced by immunoSEQ multiplex PCR, and TCRdb holds only the in-frame ones, with some missing. The data contain 90,000 to 150,000 clones, under 95% of them singletons. CDR3 size: 15 residues. The germline CDR1 and CDR2 sequences are MNHEY and SMNVEV (reference sequence). Trimming cost V 3 bases and J 0 bases, with 10 bases left between them. The input for sequencing was peripheral blood, taken before pregnancy. The receptor was isolated from a female donor with multiple sclerosis, enrolled in a pregnancy study. The rearrangement joins TRBV27 to TRBJ2-3, with a weak D call TRBD2 (6 bases). The CDR3 loop reads CASSFLAPSTDTQYF. CDR3 coding DNA: TGTGCCAGCAGTTTTCTAGCGCCAAGCACAGATACGCAGTATTTT.